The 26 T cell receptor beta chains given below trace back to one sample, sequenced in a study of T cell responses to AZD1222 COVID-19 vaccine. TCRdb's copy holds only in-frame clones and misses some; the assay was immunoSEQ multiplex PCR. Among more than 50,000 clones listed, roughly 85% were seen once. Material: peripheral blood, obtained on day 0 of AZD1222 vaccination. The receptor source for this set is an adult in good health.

The CDR3 nucleotides read TGTGCCATCAGTGGAGGAGGGGGAGACTATGGCTACACCTTC. Amino acid sequence: CAISGGGGDYGYTF. This chain uses TRBV10-3 with TRBJ1-2, with a possible D match to TRBD1 (6 bases). The CDR3 consists of 14 residues. CDR1 ENHRY and CDR2 SYGVKD come from the germline V gene. The V gene lost 4 bases and the J gene lost 3 bases, with 12 bases spanning the gap.

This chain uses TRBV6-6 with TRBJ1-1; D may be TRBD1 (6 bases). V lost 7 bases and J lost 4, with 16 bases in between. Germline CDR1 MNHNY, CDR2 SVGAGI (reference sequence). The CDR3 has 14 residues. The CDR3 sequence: CASNGPGQGTEAFF. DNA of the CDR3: TGTGCCAGCAATGGACCGGGACAAGGCACTGAAGCTTTCTTT.

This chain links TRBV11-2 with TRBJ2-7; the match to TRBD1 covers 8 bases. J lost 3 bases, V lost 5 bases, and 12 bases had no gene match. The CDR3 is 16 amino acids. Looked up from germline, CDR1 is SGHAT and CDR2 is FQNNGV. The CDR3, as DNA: TGTGCCAGCAGCCAAAGGGACAGGACAGGAGGCTACGAGCAGTACTTC. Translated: CASSQRDRTGGYEQYF.

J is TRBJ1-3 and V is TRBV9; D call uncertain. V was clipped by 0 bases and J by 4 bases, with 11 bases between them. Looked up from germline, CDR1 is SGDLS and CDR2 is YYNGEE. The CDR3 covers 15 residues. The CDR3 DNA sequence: TGTGCCAGCAGCGTAGCTTGGGATTTAGGAAACACCATATATTTT. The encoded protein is CASSVAWDLGNTIYF.

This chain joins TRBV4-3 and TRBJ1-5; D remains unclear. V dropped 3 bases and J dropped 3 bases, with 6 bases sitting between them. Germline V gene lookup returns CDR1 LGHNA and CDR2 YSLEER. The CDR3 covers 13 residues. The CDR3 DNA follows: TGCGCCAGCAGCCAGGGCTACAATCAGCCCCAGCATTTT. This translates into CASSQGYNQPQHF.

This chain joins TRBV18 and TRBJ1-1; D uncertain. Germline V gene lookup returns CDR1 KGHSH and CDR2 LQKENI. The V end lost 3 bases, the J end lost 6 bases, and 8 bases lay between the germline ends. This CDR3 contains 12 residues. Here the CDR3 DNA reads TGTGCCAGCTCACCCATCGGACCTGAAGCTTTCTTT. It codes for CASSPIGPEAFF.

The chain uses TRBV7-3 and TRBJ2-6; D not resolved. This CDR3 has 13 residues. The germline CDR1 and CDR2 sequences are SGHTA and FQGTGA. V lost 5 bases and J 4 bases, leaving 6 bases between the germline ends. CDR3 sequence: CASSPPGANVLTF. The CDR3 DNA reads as TGTGCCAGCAGCCCACCGGGGGCCAACGTCCTGACTTTC.

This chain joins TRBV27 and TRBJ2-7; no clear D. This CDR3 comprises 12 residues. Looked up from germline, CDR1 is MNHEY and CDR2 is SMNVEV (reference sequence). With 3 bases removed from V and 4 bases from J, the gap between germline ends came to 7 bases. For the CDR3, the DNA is TGTGCCAGCAGTTTGATGGGATACGAGCAGTACTTC. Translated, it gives CASSLMGYEQYF.

This chain's CDR3 is CASSLARGYEQYF. CDR3 nucleotide sequence: TGTGCCAGCAGCTTAGCGAGGGGCTACGAGCAGTACTTC. The gene calls are TRBV7-9 and TRBJ2-7, with D possibly being TRBD1 or TRBD2 (5 bases each). V lost 0 bases and J lost 3, with 6 bases in between. Germline CDR1 and CDR2: SEHNR and FQNEAQ (reference sequence). The CDR3 sequence is 13 residues long.

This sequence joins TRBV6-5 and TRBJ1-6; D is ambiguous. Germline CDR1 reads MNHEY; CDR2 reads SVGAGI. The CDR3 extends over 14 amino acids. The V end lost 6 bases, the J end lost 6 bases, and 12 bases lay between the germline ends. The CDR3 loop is CASSPPRTNSPLHF. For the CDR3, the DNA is TGTGCCAGCAGCCCCCCCCGGACTAATTCACCCCTCCACTTT.

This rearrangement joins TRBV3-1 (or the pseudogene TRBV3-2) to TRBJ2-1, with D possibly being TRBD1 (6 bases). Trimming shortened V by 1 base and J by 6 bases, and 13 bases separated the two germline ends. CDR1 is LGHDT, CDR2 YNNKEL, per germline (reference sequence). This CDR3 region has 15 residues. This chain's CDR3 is CASSQGQGSSNEQFF. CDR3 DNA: TGTGCCAGCAGCCAAGGGCAGGGGTCGAGCAATGAGCAGTTCTTC.

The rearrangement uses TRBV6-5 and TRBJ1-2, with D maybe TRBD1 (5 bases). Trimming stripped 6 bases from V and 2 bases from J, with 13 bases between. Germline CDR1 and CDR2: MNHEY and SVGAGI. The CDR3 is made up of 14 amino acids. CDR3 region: CASRGPGQNYGYTF. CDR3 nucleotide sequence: TGTGCCAGCAGGGGGCCGGGGCAGAACTATGGCTACACCTTC.

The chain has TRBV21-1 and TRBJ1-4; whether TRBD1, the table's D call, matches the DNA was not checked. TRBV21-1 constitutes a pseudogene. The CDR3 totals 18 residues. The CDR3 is CASTPGGNGTLSNEKLFF. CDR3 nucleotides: TGTGCCAGCACCCCAGGGGGAAACGGGACCTTGAGTAATGAAAAACTGTTTTTT.

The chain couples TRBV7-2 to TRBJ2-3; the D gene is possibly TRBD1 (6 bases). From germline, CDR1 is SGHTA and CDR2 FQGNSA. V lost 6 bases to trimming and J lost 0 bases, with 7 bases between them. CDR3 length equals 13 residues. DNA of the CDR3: TGTGCCAGCAGTGGACAGAGCACAGATACGCAGTATTTT. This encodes CASSGQSTDTQYF.

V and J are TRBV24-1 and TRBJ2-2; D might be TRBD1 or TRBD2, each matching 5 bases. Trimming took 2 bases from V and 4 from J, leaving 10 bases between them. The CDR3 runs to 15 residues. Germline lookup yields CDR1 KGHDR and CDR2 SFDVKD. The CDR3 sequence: CATSDWKGTTGELFF. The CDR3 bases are TGTGCCACCAGTGATTGGAAAGGGACCACCGGGGAGCTGTTTTTT.

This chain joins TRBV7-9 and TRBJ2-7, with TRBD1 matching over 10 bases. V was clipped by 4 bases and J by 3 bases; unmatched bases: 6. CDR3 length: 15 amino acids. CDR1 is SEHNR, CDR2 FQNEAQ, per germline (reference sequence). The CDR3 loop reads CASSSSGTGDYEQYF. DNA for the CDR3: TGTGCCAGCAGCTCATCCGGGACAGGGGACTACGAGCAGTACTTC.

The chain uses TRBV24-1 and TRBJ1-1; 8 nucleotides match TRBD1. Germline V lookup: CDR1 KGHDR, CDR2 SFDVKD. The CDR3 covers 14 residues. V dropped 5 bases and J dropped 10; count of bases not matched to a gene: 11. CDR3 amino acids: CATSAPDRVSGAFF. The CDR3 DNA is TGTGCCACCAGTGCTCCGGACAGGGTAAGTGGAGCTTTCTTT.

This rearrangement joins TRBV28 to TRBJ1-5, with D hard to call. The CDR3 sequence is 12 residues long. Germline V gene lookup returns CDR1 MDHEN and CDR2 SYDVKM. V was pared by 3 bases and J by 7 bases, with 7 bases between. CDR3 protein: CASSFYRQPQHF. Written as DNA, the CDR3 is TGTGCCAGCAGTTTCTATAGGCAGCCCCAGCATTTT.

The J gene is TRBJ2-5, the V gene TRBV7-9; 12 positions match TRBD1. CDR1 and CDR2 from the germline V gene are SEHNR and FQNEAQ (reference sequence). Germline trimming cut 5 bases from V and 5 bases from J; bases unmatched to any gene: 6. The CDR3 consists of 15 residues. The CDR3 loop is CASSHPGQGAETQYF. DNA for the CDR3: TGTGCCAGCAGCCATCCGGGACAGGGGGCTGAGACCCAGTACTTC.

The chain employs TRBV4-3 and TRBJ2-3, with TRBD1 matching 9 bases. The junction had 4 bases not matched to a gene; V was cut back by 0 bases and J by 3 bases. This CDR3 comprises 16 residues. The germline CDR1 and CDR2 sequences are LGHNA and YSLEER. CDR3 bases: TGCGCCAGCAGCCAAGACGGACAGGGGAGGACAGATACGCAGTATTTT. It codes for CASSQDGQGRTDTQYF.

CDR3 sequence reads: CASIPGQGAGNEKLFF. CDR3 sequence (DNA): TGTGCCAGCATCCCGGGACAGGGGGCTGGTAATGAAAAACTGTTTTTT. The genes are TRBV21-1 and TRBJ1-4; whether TRBD1, the table's D call, matches the DNA was not checked. TRBV21-1 is annotated as a pseudogene. The CDR3 is made up of 16 amino acids.

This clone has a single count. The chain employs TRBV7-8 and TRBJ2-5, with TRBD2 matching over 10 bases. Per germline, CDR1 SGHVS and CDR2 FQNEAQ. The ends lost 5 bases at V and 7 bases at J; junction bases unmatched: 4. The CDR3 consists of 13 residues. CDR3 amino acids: CASSQTSGATQYF. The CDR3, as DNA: TGTGCCAGCAGCCAAACTAGCGGGGCGACCCAGTACTTC.

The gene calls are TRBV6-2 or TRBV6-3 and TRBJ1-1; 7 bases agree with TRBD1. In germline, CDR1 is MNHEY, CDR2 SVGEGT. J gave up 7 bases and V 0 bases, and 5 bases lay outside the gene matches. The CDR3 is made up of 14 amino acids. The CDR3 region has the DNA TGTGCCAGCAGTTACTCCGGACAGGCAAGTGAAGCTTTCTTT. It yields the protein CASSYSGQASEAFF.

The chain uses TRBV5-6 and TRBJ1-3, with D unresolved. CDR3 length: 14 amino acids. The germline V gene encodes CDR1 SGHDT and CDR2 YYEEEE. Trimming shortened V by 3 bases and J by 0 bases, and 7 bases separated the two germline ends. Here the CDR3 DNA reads TGTGCCAGCAGCTCTCAGAGCTCTGGAAACACCATATATTTT. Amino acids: CASSSQSSGNTIYF.

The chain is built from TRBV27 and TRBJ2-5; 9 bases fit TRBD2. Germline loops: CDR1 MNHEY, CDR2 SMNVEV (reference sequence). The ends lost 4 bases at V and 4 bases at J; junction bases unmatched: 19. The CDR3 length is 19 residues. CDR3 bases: TGTGCCAGCAGTTCCCGGGGAAGAAGCGGGGGGCGACCCGGAGAGACCCAGTACTTC. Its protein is CASSSRGRSGGRPGETQYF.

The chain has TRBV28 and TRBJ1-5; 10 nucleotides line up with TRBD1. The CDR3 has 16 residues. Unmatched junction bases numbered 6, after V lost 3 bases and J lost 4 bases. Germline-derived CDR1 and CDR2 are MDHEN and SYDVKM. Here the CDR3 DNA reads TGTGCCAGCAGTTTTGCCCGACAGGGGGCGAATCAGCCCCAGCATTTT. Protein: CASSFARQGANQPQHF.